This T cell receptor beta chain was obtained from a study of cytomegalovirus exposure and HLA in healthy donors. This clone occurred a few times. What it recognizes is unknown. Researchers ran the PCR with 60 Vbeta and 13 Jbeta primers. The method was immunoSEQ multiplex PCR; TCRdb's version includes in-frame clones alone and lacks a portion of them. This repertoire shows about 160,000 clones, 82% found once; its top ten account for around 0.91%. Regarding the study as a whole: The authors later found most CMV-associated TCR beta chains appeared HLA-restricted.

The receptor comes from a girl aged 2 to 10 in good health and CMV-seropositive. The sequenced sample consisted of PBMCs.

The CDR3: CASSLQGAGGYTF. The DNA for the CDR3 is TGTGCCAGCAGTTTACAGGGGGCGGGAGGCTACACCTTC. The chain is built from TRBV27 and TRBJ1-2, with 8 nucleotides matching TRBD1. V shed 2 bases, J shed 8 bases, and the junction held 4 bases outside the gene matches. The CDR3 length is 13 residues. Germline V gives CDR1 MNHEY, CDR2 SMNVEV (reference sequence).